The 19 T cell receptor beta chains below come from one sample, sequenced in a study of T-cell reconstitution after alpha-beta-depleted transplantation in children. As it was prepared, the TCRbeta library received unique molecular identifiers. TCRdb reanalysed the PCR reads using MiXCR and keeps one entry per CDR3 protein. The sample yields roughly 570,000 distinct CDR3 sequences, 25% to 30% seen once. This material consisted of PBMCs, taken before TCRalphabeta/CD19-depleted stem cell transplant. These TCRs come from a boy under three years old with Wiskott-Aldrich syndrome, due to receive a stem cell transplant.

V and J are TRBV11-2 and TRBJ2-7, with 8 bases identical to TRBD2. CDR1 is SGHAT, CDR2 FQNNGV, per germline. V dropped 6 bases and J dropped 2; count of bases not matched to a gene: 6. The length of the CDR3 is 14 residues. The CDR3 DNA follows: TGTGCCAGCAGGGCGGGAGGACCCACCTACGAGCAGTACTTC. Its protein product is CASRAGGPTYEQYF.

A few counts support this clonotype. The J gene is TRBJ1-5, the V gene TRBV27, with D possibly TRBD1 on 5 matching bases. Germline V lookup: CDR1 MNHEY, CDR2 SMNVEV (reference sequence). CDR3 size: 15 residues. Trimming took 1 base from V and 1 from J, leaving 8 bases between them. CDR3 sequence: CASSLFRDSNQPQHF. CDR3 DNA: TGTGCCAGCAGTTTATTTAGGGACAGCAATCAGCCCCAGCATTTT.

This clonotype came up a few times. The CDR3 DNA reads TGCAGTGCCCGAAGCGGCAGGGAGTACCAAGAGACCCAGTACTTC. Translating it yields CSARSGREYQETQYF. V usage is TRBV20-1 and J usage is TRBJ2-5; D might be TRBD1 or TRBD2, each matching 5 bases. V lost 6 bases to trimming and J lost 0 bases, with 17 bases between them. The CDR3 runs to 15 residues. The germline CDR1 and CDR2 sequences are DFQATT and SNEGSKA (reference sequence).

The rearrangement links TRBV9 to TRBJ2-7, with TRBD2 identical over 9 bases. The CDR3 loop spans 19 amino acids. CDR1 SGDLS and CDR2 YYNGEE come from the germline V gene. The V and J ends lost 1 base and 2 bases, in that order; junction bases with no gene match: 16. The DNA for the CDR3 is TGTGCCAGCAGCGTACGAGCGGGAGGAAGAGGACTACGGGCCTACGAGCAGTACTTC. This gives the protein CASSVRAGGRGLRAYEQYF.

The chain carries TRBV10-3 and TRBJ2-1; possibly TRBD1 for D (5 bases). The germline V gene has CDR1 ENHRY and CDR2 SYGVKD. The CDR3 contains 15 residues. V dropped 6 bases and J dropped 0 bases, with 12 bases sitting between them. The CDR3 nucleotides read TGTGCCATCAGGACGGACAACAGCTCCTACAATGAGCAGTTCTTC. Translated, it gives CAIRTDNSSYNEQFF.

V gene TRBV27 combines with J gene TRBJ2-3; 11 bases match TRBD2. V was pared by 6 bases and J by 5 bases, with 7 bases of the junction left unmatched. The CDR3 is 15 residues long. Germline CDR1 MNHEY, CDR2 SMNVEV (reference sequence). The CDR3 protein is CASSSSGRARDTQYF. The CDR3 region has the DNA TGTGCCAGCAGCAGTAGCGGGAGGGCCAGAGATACGCAGTATTTT.

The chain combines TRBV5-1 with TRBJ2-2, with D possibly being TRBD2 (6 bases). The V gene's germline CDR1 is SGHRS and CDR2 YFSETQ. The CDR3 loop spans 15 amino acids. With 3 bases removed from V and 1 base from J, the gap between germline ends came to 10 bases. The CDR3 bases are TGCGCCAGCAGCTCCGCGGGACGGAACACCGGGGAGCTGTTTTTT. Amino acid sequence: CASSSAGRNTGELFF.

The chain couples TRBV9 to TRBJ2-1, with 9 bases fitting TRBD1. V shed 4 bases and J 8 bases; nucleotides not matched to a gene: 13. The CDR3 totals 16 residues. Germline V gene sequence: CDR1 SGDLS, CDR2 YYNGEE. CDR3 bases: TGTGCCAGCAGCCTAGGGTCTTACAGGGGGCGGGATGAGCAGTTCTTC. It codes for CASSLGSYRGRDEQFF.

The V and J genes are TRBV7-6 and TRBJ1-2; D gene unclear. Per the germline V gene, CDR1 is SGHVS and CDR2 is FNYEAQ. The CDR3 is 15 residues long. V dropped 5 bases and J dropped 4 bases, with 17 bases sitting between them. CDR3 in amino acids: CASSETSGSIYGYTF. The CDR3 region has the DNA TGTGCCAGCAGCGAGACTAGCGGGAGTATCTATGGCTACACCTTC.

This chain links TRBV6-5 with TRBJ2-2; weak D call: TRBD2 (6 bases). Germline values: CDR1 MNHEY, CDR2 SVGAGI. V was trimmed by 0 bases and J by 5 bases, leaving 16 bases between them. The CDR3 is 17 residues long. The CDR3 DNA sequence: TGTGCCAGCAGTTACTCCCGTACGGGAGTGGGTACCGGGGAGCTGTTTTTT. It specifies CASSYSRTGVGTGELFF.

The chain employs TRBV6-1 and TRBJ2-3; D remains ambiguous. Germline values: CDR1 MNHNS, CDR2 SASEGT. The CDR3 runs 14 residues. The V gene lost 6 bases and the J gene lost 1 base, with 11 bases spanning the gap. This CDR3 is CASSQSSRTDTQYF. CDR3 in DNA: TGTGCCAGCAGCCAGTCATCCCGCACAGATACGCAGTATTTT.

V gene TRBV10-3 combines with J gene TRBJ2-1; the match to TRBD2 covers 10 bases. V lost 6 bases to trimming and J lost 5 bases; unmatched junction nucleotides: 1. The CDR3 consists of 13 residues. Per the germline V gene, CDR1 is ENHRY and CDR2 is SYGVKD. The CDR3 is CAISLAGDNEQFF. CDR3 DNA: TGTGCCATCAGCCTAGCGGGGGACAATGAGCAGTTCTTC.

CDR3 sequence (DNA): TGCAGTGCTAGGGAAGGGACTAGCGGGAAAACAGATACGCAGTATTTT. Residues: CSAREGTSGKTDTQYF. The chain has TRBV20-1 and TRBJ2-3; TRBD2 matches 13 bases. V lost 3 bases, J lost 3 bases, and 6 bases stayed unmatched. Germline CDR1 reads DFQATT; CDR2 reads SNEGSKA (reference sequence). The CDR3 runs to 16 residues.

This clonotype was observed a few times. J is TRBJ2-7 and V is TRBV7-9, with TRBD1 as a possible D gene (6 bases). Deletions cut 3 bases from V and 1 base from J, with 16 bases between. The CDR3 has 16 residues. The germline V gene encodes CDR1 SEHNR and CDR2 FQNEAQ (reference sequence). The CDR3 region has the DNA TGTGCCAGCAGCTTCGTTCGGACAGCCAGGTCCTACGAGCAGTACTTC. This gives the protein CASSFVRTARSYEQYF.

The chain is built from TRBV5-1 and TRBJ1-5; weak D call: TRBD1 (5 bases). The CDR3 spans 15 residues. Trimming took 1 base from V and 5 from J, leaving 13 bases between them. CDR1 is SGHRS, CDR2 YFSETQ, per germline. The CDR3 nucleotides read TGCGCCAGCAGCTTGTGGGGGGTTCGGGATCAGCCCCAGCATTTT. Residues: CASSLWGVRDQPQHF. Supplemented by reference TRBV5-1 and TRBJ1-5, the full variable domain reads KAGVTQTPRYLIKTRGQQVTLSCSPISGHRSVSWYQQTPGQGLQFLFEYFSETQRNKGNFPGRFSGRQFSNSRSEMNVSTLELGDSALYLCASSLWGVRDQPQHFGDGTRLSIL.

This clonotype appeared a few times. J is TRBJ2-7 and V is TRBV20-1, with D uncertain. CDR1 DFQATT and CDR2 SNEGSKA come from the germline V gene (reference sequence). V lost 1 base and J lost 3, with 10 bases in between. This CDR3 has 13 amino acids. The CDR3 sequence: CSARGQTYYEQYF. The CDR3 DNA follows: TGCAGTGCTAGAGGGCAGACATACTACGAGCAGTACTTC.

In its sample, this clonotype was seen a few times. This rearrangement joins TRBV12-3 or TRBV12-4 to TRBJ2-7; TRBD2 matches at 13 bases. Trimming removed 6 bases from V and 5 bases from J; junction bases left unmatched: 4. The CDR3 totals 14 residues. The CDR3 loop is CASSPGTSGDEQYF. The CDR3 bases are TGTGCCAGCAGCCCCGGGACTAGCGGGGACGAGCAGTACTTC.

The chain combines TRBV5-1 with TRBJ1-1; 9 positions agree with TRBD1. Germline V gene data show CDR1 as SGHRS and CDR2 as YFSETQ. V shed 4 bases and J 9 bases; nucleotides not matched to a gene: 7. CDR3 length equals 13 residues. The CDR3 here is CASSTGTGTKAFF. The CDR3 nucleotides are TGCGCCAGCAGCACCGGGACAGGGACGAAAGCTTTCTTT.

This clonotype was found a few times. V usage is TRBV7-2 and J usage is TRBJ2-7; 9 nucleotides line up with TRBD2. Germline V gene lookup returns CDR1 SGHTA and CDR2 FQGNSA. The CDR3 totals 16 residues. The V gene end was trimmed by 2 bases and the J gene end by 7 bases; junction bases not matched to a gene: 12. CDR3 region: CASSLLGGAGGEEQYF. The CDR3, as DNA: TGTGCCAGCAGCTTACTCGGTGGAGCGGGAGGCGAAGAGCAGTACTTC.